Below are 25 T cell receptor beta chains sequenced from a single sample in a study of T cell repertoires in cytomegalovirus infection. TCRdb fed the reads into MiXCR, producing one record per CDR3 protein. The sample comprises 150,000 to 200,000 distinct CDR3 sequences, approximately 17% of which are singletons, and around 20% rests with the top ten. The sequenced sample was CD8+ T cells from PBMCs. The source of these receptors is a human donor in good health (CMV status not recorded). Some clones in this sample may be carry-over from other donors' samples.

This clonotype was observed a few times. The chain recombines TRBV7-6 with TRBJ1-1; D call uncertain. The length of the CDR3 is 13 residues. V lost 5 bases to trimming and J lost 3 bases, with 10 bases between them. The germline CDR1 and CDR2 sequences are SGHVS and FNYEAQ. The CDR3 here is CASSQGGYTEAFF. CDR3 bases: TGTGCCAGCAGCCAAGGAGGATACACTGAAGCTTTCTTT.

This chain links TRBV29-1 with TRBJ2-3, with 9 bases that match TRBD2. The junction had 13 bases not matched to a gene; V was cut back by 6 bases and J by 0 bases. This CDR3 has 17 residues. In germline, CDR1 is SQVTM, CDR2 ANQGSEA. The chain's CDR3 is CSVHGLASVASTDTQYF. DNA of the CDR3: TGCAGCGTCCACGGACTAGCGTCTGTCGCTAGCACAGATACGCAGTATTTT.

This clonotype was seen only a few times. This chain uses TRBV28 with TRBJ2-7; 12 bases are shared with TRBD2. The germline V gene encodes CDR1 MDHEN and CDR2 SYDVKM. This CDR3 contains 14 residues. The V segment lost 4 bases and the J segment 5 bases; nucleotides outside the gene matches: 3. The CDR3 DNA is TGTGCCAGCAGTTCAGGACTAGCGGGAAACGAGCAGTACTTC. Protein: CASSSGLAGNEQYF.

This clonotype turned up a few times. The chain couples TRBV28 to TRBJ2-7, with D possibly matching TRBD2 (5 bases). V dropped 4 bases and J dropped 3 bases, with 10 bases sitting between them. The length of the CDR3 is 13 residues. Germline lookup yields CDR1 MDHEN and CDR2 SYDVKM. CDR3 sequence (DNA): TGTGCCAGCAGTTGGAGCCGGGACTACGAGCAGTACTTC. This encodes CASSWSRDYEQYF. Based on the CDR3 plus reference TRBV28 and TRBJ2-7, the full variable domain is DVKVTQSSRYLVKRTGEKVFLECVQDMDHENMFWYRQDPGLGLRLIYFSYDVKMKEKGDIPEGYSVSREKKERFSLILESASTNQTSMYLCASSWSRDYEQYFGPGTRLTVT.

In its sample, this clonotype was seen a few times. CDR3 coding DNA: TGTGCCAGCAGCAGTACTAGCGGGAGTTGGTACGAGCAGTACTTC. Residues: CASSSTSGSWYEQYF. The rearrangement links TRBV7-2 to TRBJ2-7; 11 bases are a match to TRBD2. V lost 5 bases, J lost 4 bases, and 7 bases stayed unmatched. From germline, CDR1 is SGHTA and CDR2 FQGNSA. CDR3 size: 15 residues.

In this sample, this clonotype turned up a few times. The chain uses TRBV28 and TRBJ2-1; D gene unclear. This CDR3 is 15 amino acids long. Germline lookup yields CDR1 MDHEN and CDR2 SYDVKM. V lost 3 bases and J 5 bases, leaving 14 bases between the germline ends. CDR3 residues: CASSFSVRPNNEQFF. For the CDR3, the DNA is TGTGCCAGCAGTTTCTCGGTTCGGCCAAACAATGAGCAGTTCTTC.

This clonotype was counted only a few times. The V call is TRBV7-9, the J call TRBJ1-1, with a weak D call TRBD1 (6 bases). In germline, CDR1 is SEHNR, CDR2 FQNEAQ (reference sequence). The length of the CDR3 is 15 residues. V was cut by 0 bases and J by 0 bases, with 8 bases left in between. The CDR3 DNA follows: TGTGCCAGCAGCTTAGCGGCAGGGGTGAACACTGAAGCTTTCTTT. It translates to CASSLAAGVNTEAFF. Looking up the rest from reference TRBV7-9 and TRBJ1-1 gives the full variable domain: DTGVSQNPRHKITKRGQNVTFRCDPISEHNRLYWYRQTLGQGPEFLTYFQNEAQLEKSRLLSDRFSAERPKGSFSTLEIQRTEQGDSAMYLCASSLAAGVNTEAFFGQGTRLTVV.

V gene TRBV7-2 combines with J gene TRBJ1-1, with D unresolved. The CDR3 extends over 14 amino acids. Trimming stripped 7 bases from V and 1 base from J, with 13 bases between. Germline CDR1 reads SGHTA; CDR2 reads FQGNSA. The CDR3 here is CASKTPSPNTEAFF. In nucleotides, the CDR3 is TGTGCCAGCAAAACTCCGTCGCCGAACACTGAAGCTTTCTTT.

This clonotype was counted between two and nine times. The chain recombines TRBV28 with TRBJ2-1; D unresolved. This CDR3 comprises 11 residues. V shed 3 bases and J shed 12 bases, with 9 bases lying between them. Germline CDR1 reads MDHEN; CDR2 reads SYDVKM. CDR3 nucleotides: TGTGCCAGCAGTTTTGGACGGGTGCAGTTCTTC. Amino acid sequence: CASSFGRVQFF.

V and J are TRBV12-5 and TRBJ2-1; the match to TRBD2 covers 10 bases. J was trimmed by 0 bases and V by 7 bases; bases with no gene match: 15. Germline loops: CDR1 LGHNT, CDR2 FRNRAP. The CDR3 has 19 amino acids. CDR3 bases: TGTGCTAGTGCTCTCCCGGCTAGCGGGAGTTGGGGCTCCTACAATGAGCAGTTCTTC. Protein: CASALPASGSWGSYNEQFF.

For the CDR3, the DNA is TGTGCCAGCAGCTTACCAGGCTCCAATGAGCAGTTCTTC. Protein sequence: CASSLPGSNEQFF. This rearrangement joins TRBV7-9 to TRBJ2-1; D not certain. The CDR3 contains 13 residues. Germline lookup yields CDR1 SEHNR and CDR2 FQNEAQ (reference sequence). The V end was cut by 2 bases, the J end by 6 bases, with 8 bases between.

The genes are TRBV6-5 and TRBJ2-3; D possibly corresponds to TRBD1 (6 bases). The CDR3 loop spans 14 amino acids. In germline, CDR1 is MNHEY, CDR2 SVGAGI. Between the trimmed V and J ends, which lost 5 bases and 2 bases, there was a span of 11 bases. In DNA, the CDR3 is TGTGCCAGCAGTGGTCCAGGGGACACAGATACGCAGTATTTT. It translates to CASSGPGDTDTQYF.

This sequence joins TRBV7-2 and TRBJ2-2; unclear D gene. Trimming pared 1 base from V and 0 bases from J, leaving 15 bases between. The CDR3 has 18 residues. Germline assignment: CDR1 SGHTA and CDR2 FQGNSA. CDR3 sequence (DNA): TGTGCCAGCAGCTTAGTAATAGGCGGCAGCGCGAACACCGGGGAGCTGTTTTTT. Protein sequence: CASSLVIGGSANTGELFF.

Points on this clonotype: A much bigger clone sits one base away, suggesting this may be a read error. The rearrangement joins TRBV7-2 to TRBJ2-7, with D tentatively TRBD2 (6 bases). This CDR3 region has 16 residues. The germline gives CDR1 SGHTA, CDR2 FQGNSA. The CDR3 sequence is CASSLRSGLSSYKQYF. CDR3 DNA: TGTGCCAGCAGCTTACGCTCGGGACTGAGCTCCTACAAGCAGTACTTC.

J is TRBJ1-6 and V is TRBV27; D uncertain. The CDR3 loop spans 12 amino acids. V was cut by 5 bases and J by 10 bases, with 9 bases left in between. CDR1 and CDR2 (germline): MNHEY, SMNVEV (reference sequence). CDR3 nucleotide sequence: TGTGCCAGCAGTCGGACTCAGTCACCCCTCCACTTT. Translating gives CASSRTQSPLHF.

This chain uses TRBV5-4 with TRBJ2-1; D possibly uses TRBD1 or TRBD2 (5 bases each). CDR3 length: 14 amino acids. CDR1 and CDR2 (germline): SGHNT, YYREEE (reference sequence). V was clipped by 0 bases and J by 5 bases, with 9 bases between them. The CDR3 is CASSLDRRNNEQFF. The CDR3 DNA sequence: TGTGCCAGCAGCTTGGACAGGAGGAACAATGAGCAGTTCTTC.

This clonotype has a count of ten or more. The CDR3 is CASSSYTTSADTQYF. CDR3 in DNA: TGTGCCAGCAGCTCATACACCACTAGCGCTGATACGCAGTATTTT. This chain links TRBV7-2 with TRBJ2-3; 7 bases line up with TRBD2. The CDR3 runs to 15 residues. With 4 bases clipped from V and 6 bases from J, the junction kept 10 bases outside the gene matches. Germline V gene lookup returns CDR1 SGHTA and CDR2 FQGNSA. The whole variable domain, remainder taken from reference TRBV7-2 and TRBJ2-3, is GAGVSQSPSNKVTEKGKDVELRCDPISGHTALYWYRQSLGQGLEFLIYFQGNSAPDKSGLPSDRFSAERTGGSVSTLTIQRTQQEDSAVYLCASSSYTTSADTQYFGPGTRLTVL.

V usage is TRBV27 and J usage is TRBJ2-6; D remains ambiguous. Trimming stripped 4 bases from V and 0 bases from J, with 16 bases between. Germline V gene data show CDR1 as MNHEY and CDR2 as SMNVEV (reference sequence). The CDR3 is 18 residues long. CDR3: CASSSTQNRFSGANVLTF. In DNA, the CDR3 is TGTGCCAGCAGTTCAACACAGAACCGGTTCTCTGGGGCCAACGTCCTGACTTTC.

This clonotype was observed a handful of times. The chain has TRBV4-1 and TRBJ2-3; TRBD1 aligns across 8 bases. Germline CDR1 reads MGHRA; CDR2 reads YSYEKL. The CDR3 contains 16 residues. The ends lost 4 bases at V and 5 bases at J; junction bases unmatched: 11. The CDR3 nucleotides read TGCGCCAGCAGCCGGATAGACAGGGGAACCGAAGATACGCAGTATTTT. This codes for CASSRIDRGTEDTQYF.

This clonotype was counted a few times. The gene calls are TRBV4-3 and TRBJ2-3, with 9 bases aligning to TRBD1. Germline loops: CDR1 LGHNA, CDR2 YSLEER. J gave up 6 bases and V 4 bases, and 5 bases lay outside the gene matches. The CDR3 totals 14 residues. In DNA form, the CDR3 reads TGCGCCAGCAGCCGGGACAGGGTCGCGGATACGCAGTATTTT. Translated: CASSRDRVADTQYF.

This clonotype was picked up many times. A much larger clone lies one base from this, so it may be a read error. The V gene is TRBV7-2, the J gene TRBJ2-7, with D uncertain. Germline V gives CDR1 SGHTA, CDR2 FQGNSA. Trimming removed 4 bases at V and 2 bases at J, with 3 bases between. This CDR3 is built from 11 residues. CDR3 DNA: TGTGCCAGCAGCTACGCCTACGAGCAGTACTTC. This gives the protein CASSYAYEQYF.

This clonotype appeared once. The CDR3 DNA is TGTGCCAGCAGTCCCGGACGGATAAATCAGCCCCAGCATTTT. This sequence encodes CASSPGRINQPQHF. The rearrangement uses TRBV25-1 and TRBJ1-5; D remains unclear. CDR1 and CDR2 (germline): MGHDK, SYGVNS. The CDR3 is made up of 14 amino acids. Trimming pared 5 bases from V and 4 bases from J, leaving 12 bases between.

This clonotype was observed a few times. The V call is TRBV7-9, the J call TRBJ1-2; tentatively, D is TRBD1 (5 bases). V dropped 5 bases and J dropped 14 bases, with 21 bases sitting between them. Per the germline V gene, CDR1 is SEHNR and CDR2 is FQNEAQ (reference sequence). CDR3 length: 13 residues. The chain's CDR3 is CASSQAGTYVWTF. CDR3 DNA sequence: TGTGCCAGCAGCCAGGCCGGGACCTACGTTTGGACCTTC.

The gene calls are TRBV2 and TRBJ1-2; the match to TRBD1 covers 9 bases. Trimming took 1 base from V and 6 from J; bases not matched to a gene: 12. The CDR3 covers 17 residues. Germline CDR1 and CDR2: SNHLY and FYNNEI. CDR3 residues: CASSEGLWDREDNGYTF. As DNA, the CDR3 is TGTGCCAGCAGTGAAGGTCTCTGGGACAGGGAAGATAATGGCTACACCTTC.

CDR3 sequence (DNA): TGTGCCAGCAGCTTGGGACCGCCGGGCACTGAAGCTTTCTTT. It codes for CASSLGPPGTEAFF. The rearrangement links TRBV7-2 to TRBJ1-1; D possibly corresponds to TRBD1 (5 bases). V was shortened by 3 bases and J by 4 bases, with 12 bases between the two germline ends. Germline V lookup: CDR1 SGHTA, CDR2 FQGNSA. The length of the CDR3 is 14 residues.